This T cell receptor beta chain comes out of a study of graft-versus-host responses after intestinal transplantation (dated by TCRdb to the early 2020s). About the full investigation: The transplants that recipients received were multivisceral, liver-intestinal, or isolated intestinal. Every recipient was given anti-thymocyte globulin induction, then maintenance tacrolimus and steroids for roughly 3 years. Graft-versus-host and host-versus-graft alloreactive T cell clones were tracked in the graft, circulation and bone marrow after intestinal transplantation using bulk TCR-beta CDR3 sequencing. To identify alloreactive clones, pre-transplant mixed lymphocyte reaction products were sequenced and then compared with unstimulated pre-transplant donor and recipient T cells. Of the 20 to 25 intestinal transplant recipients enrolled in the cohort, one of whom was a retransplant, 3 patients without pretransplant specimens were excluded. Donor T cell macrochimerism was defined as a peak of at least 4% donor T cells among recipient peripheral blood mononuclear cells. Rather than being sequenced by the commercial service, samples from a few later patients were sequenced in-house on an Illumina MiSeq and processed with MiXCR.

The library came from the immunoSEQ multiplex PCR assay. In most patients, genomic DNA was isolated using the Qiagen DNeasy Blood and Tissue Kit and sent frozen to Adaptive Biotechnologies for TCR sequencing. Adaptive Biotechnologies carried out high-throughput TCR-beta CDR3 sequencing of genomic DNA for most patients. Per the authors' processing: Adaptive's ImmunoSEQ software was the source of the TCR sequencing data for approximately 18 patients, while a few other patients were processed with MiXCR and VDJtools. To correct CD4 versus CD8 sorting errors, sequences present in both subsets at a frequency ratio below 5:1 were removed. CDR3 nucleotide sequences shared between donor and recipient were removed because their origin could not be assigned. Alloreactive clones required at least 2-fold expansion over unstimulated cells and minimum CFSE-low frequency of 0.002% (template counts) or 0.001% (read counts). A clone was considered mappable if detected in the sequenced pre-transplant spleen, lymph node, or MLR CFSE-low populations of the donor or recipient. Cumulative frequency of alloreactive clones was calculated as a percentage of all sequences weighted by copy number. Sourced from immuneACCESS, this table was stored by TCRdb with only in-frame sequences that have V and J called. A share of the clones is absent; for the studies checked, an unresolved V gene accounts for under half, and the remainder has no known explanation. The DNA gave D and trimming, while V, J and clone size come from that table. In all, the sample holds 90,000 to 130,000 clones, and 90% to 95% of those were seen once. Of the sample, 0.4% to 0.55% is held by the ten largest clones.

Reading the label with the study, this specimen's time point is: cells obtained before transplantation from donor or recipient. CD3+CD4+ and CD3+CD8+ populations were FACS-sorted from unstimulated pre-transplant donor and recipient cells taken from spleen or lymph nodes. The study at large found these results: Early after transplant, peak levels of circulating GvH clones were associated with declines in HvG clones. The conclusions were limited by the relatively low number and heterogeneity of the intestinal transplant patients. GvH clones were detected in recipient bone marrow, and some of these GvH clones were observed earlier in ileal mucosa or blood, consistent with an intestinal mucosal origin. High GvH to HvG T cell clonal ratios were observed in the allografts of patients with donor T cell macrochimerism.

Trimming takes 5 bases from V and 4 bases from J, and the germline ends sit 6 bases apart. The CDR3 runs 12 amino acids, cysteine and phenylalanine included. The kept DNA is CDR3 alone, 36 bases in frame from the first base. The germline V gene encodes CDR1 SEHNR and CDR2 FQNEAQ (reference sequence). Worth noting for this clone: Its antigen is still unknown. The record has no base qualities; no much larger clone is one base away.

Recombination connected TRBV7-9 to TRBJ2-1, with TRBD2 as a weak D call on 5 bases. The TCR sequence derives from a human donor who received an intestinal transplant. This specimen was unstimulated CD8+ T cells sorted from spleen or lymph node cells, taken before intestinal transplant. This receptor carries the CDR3 CASSRDYNEQFF. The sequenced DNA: TGTGCCAGCAGCCGGGATTACAATGAGCAGTTCTTC. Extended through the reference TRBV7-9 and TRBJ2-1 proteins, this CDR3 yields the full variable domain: DTGVSQNPRHKITKRGQNVTFRCDPISEHNRLYWYRQTLGQGPEFLTYFQNEAQLEKSRLLSDRFSAERPKGSFSTLEIQRTEQGDSAMYLCASSRDYNEQFFGPGTRLTVL.